This T cell receptor beta chain was sequenced during a study of cytomegalovirus exposure and HLA in healthy donors. Study results and caveats: Association of a missense DCLRE1C variant with TCR beta V- and J-gene trimming was reported in a later analysis.

On this clone itself: The target antigen is unknown.

The CDR3 totals 15 residues. In germline, CDR1 is KGHSH, CDR2 LQKENI. With 2 bases clipped from V and 1 base from J, the junction kept 4 bases outside the gene matches. The PCR contained 60 Vbeta and 13 Jbeta primers. Some clones are missing from TCRdb's copy, which holds only in-frame ones; the method was immunoSEQ multiplex PCR. The table lists approximately 240,000 clones, 82% of them singletons. The sequencing sample was made of PBMCs. This sequence originates from a woman in her 40s in good health and CMV-seropositive. This chain connects TRBV18 to TRBJ1-1, with TRBD1 identical over 7 bases. The CDR3 protein is CASSPRGTANTEAFF. Here the CDR3 DNA reads TGTGCCAGCTCACCAAGGGGGACAGCGAACACTGAAGCTTTCTTT.